The following is a T cell receptor (beta chain) sequence with its context. Generated by immunoSEQ multiplex PCR, the TCRdb table keeps only in-frame clones and is missing some. The sample holds 9,500 to 15,000 clones, 80% to 95% seen once. The data were taken from a study of technical replicates of blood from a few donors. Germline V lookup: CDR1 MNHNS, CDR2 SASEGT. The CDR3 extends over 14 amino acids. With 7 bases removed from V and 7 bases from J, the gap between germline ends came to 20 bases. The chain joins TRBV6-1 to TRBJ2-7; D is unresolved. This receptor was identified in a human donor in good health. Specimen: PBMCs. CDR3 protein: CASKYSSALQEQYF. The CDR3 DNA reads as TGTGCCAGCAAATACTCTAGTGCCCTTCAGGAGCAGTACTTC.